These 13 T cell receptor beta chains originate from one sample sequenced in a study of cytomegalovirus exposure and HLA in healthy donors (dated by TCRdb to about 2017). The library came from the immunoSEQ multiplex PCR assay. A mixture of 60 forward primers for TCR Vbeta segments and 13 reverse primers for TCR Jbeta segments was used in the multiplex PCR. Entries here come from immuneACCESS through TCRdb and include only in-frame sequences with V and J called. Some clones fail to appear in such tables; in the studies checked, an unresolved V gene covers under half of the shortfall, and the cause of the remainder is unknown. The sample table lists 250,000 to 350,000 clones, roughly 85% of them with a count of one. The top ten clonotypes cover about 4% of the sample. The material sequenced was PBMCs. The receptors stem from a man between 35 and 55 years old in good health and CMV-seropositive.

The V call is TRBV18, the J call TRBJ2-5; 7 bases are a match to TRBD1. The J call is uncertain, as TRBJ2-7 better fits the DNA end. This CDR3 is 14 amino acids long. Germline CDR1 reads KGHSH; CDR2 reads LQKENI. The CDR3 coding sequence is TGTGCCAGCTCACCCAGGGACAGCACCTACGAGCAGTACTTC. Protein sequence: CASSPRDSTYEQYF.

The chain recombines TRBV27 with TRBJ1-4; tentatively, D is TRBD1 (5 bases). Germline CDR1 is MNHEY and CDR2 is SMNVEV (reference sequence). V shed 8 bases and J shed 8 bases, with 21 bases lying between them. The CDR3 extends over 15 amino acids. CDR3 sequence reads: CASGFMSGAEEKLFF. The CDR3 coding sequence is TGTGCCAGCGGCTTCATGAGCGGGGCGGAGGAAAAACTGTTTTTT.

This clone was seen a handful of times. The V call is TRBV19, the J call TRBJ1-1, with D tentatively TRBD1 (5 bases). The CDR3 spans 15 residues. With 3 bases removed from V and 0 bases from J, the gap between germline ends came to 11 bases. Looked up from germline, CDR1 is LNHDA and CDR2 is SQIVND (reference sequence). The CDR3 reads CASSISRDLNTEAFF. In DNA, the CDR3 is TGTGCCAGTAGTATCAGCAGGGATCTGAACACTGAAGCTTTCTTT. The full variable domain, with the rest looked up from reference TRBV19 and TRBJ1-1, is DGGITQSPKYLFRKEGQNVTLSCEQNLNHDAMYWYRQDPGQGLRLIYYSQIVNDFQKGDIAEGYSVSREKKESFPLTVTSAQKNPTAFYLCASSISRDLNTEAFFGQGTRLTVV.

In nucleotides, the CDR3 is TGCGCCAGCAGCTTGGCCCGGACAGGGCGAGGGGAGCAGTACTTC. Its protein is CASSLARTGRGEQYF. The chain combines TRBV5-1 with TRBJ2-7; 8 bases align to TRBD1. J lost 7 bases, V lost 0 bases, and 9 bases had no gene match. Germline V gene sequence: CDR1 SGHRS, CDR2 YFSETQ. This CDR3 contains 15 residues.

V and J are TRBV27 and TRBJ2-7; 8 nucleotides line up with TRBD2. V lost 5 bases to trimming and J lost 3 bases; unmatched junction nucleotides: 3. The germline CDR1 and CDR2 sequences are MNHEY and SMNVEV (reference sequence). This CDR3 contains 13 residues. The CDR3 sequence: CASSLAGRYEQYF. The CDR3 DNA reads TGTGCCAGCAGTCTAGCGGGTCGCTACGAGCAGTACTTC.

This clone was seen once. The chain carries TRBV29-1 and TRBJ1-2; 10 bases agree with TRBD1. The CDR3 has 15 amino acids. Germline loops: CDR1 SQVTM, CDR2 ANQGSEA. V was pared by 5 bases and J by 0 bases, with 6 bases of the junction left unmatched. The CDR3 here is CSVIGTGASNYGYTF. CDR3 nucleotides: TGCAGCGTTATAGGGACAGGGGCTTCTAACTATGGCTACACCTTC.

The chain couples TRBV27 to TRBJ2-5; tentatively, D is TRBD2 (6 bases). This CDR3 comprises 13 residues. Germline CDR1 MNHEY, CDR2 SMNVEV (reference sequence). V dropped 2 bases and J dropped 4 bases, with 8 bases sitting between them. Written as DNA, the CDR3 is TGTGCCAGCAGTTTAGGGAGGCCAGAGACCCAGTACTTC. This codes for CASSLGRPETQYF.

The chain has TRBV5-1 and TRBJ2-3; 9 bases line up with TRBD2. The CDR3 has 17 amino acids. V was pared by 4 bases and J by 4 bases, with 13 bases of the junction left unmatched. Germline V CDR1 and CDR2: SGHRS, YFSETQ. CDR3 nucleotides: TGCGCCAGCAGCCTCGGGGTAGCGGGAGATGGCGCAGATACGCAGTATTTT. It yields the protein CASSLGVAGDGADTQYF.

The rearrangement joins TRBV7-9 to TRBJ1-2; the D gene is possibly TRBD1 (5 bases). This CDR3 is built from 13 residues. Deletions cut 5 bases from V and 7 bases from J, with 14 bases between. The germline V gene encodes CDR1 SEHNR and CDR2 FQNEAQ (reference sequence). DNA of the CDR3: TGTGCCAGCAGCCTAGGGACTTCTACTGGCTACACCTTC. Translating it yields CASSLGTSTGYTF.

This clone has a single count. This sequence joins TRBV19 and TRBJ2-7, with 7 positions matching TRBD2. Germline CDR1 is LNHDA and CDR2 is SQIVND (reference sequence). The length of the CDR3 is 15 residues. V shed 2 bases and J 0 bases; nucleotides not matched to a gene: 4. The CDR3: CASSIQGGSSYEQYF. DNA for the CDR3: TGTGCCAGTAGTATACAGGGCGGGAGCTCCTACGAGCAGTACTTC. The full variable domain, its missing parts supplied by reference TRBV19 and TRBJ2-7, is DGGITQSPKYLFRKEGQNVTLSCEQNLNHDAMYWYRQDPGQGLRLIYYSQIVNDFQKGDIAEGYSVSREKKESFPLTVTSAQKNPTAFYLCASSIQGGSSYEQYFGPGTRLTVT.

CDR3 in DNA: TGTGCCAGCAACCAGGGCAGGGGTCGTATAGCTAACTATGGCTACACCTTC. Translating it yields CASNQGRGRIANYGYTF. J is TRBJ1-2 and V is TRBV28, with D possibly matching TRBD1 (6 bases). The length of the CDR3 is 17 residues. Germline V gives CDR1 MDHEN, CDR2 SYDVKM. With 7 bases removed from V and 0 bases from J, the gap between germline ends came to 21 bases.

This clone came up a few times. This rearrangement joins TRBV2 to TRBJ2-5; no firm D call. TRBJ2-7 matches the DNA end more closely, so the J call is doubtful. The CDR3 contains 13 residues. Germline-derived CDR1 and CDR2 are SNHLY and FYNNEI. This CDR3 is CASSEPFSYEQYF. In DNA form, the CDR3 reads TGTGCCAGCAGTGAACCTTTCTCCTACGAGCAGTACTTC.

The chain joins TRBV2 to TRBJ2-7, with a weak D call TRBD1 (6 bases). The germline CDR1 and CDR2 sequences are SNHLY and FYNNEI. The CDR3 loop spans 16 amino acids. V was pared by 2 bases and J by 0 bases, with 14 bases between. The CDR3 protein is CASSERGAGVSYEQYF. In DNA, the CDR3 is TGTGCCAGCAGTGAAAGGGGTGCAGGGGTCTCCTACGAGCAGTACTTC.